Presented here are 23 T cell receptor beta chains from one specimen sequenced in a study of T cells after yellow fever vaccination. One entry per CDR3 protein, called by TCRdb with MiXCR from the 5' RACE reads. The sample contains 240,000 or so distinct CDR3 sequences, 6.9% of which appear only once. Sequenced material: CD4+ T cells sorted from PBMCs, taken 15 days after the yellow fever booster vaccination. The receptor source for this set is a man between 25 and 39 years old who received the YFV17D yellow fever vaccine.

This clonotype was picked up a small number of times. The chain employs TRBV5-4 and TRBJ2-2; 9 nucleotides match TRBD1. With 5 bases clipped from V and 1 base from J, the junction kept 6 bases outside the gene matches. The CDR3 is 16 amino acids. Looked up from germline, CDR1 is SGHNT and CDR2 is YYREEE (reference sequence). CDR3: CASSAGTGRNTGELFF. The DNA of the CDR3 is TGTGCCAGCAGTGCGGGGACAGGGCGGAACACCGGGGAGCTGTTTTTT.

The rearrangement joins TRBV20-1 to TRBJ2-1; D may be TRBD2 (5 bases). CDR3 size: 11 residues. V lost 4 bases, J lost 5 bases, and 6 bases lay in between. Germline-derived CDR1 and CDR2 are DFQATT and SNEGSKA (reference sequence). In DNA, the CDR3 is TGCAGTGCTACGGGGAACAATGAGCAGTTCTTC. Encoded protein: CSATGNNEQFF.

This clonotype was picked up many times. The rearrangement links TRBV10-3 to TRBJ2-3; 12 positions match TRBD2. Looked up from germline, CDR1 is ENHRY and CDR2 is SYGVKD. The CDR3 extends over 19 amino acids. V trimming: 0 bases; J trimming: 8 bases; junction bases outside the gene matches: 15. CDR3 sequence (DNA): TGTGCCATCAGTGAGTCGACGACTAGCGGGGGACCAGCTATGAGTACGCAGTATTTT. Its translation: CAISESTTSGGPAMSTQYF.

This chain connects TRBV11-1 to TRBJ2-6; TRBD1 matches at 10 bases. The germline gives CDR1 SGHAT, CDR2 FQDESV (reference sequence). Trimming cost V 4 bases and J 0 bases; bases outside gene matches: 6. This CDR3 is 18 amino acids long. The CDR3 region is CASSWLGTGVSGANVLTF. The CDR3 bases are TGTGCCAGCAGCTGGCTGGGGACAGGGGTCTCTGGGGCCAACGTCCTGACTTTC.

V is TRBV23-1 and J is TRBJ2-7; D unclear. TRBV23-1 is marked as an open reading frame, function uncertain. This CDR3 contains 15 residues. Trimming left V 3 bases short and J 4 bases short, with 16 bases between. This CDR3 reads CASSHITASLYEQYF. CDR3 sequence (DNA): TGCGCCAGCAGTCATATAACAGCGAGCTTGTACGAGCAGTACTTC.

This chain connects TRBV12-3 or TRBV12-4 to TRBJ2-3; D may match TRBD1 or TRBD2 (5 bases each). This CDR3 region has 16 residues. V lost 7 bases and J 10 bases, leaving 27 bases between the germline ends. Written as DNA, the CDR3 is TGTGCCAGCACGGATCCGCCGGGGACCCCAACCGGGCCGCAGTATTTT. Amino acid sequence: CASTDPPGTPTGPQYF.

The rearrangement links TRBV24-1 to TRBJ2-3, with D possibly TRBD2 on 6 matching bases. This CDR3 has 16 residues. With 4 bases removed from V and 4 bases from J, the gap between germline ends came to 17 bases. Germline loops: CDR1 KGHDR, CDR2 SFDVKD. In nucleotides, the CDR3 is TGTGCCACCAGTGAAACAAGCGGGCCGAGGTCAGATACGCAGTATTTT. Protein: CATSETSGPRSDTQYF.

In this sample, this clonotype turned up many times. The rearrangement links TRBV7-2 to TRBJ2-1, with 7 bases aligning to TRBD2. The germline CDR1 and CDR2 sequences are SGHTA and FQGNSA. The junction had 6 bases not matched to a gene; V was cut back by 2 bases and J by 8 bases. The CDR3 has 14 residues. CDR3 sequence reads: CASSLPGTIDEQFF. The CDR3 DNA reads TGTGCCAGCAGCTTACCCGGGACTATCGATGAGCAGTTCTTC. Full variable domain (outside the CDR3, taken from reference TRBV7-2 and TRBJ2-1): GAGVSQSPSNKVTEKGKDVELRCDPISGHTALYWYRQSLGQGLEFLIYFQGNSAPDKSGLPSDRFSAERTGGSVSTLTIQRTQQEDSAVYLCASSLPGTIDEQFFGPGTRLTVL.

This clonotype was seen a few times. This chain uses TRBV12-3 or TRBV12-4 with TRBJ2-7; perhaps TRBD2 as D (6 bases). V lost 2 bases and J lost 6, with 17 bases in between. The CDR3 spans 15 residues. The CDR3 DNA reads TGTGCCAGCAGTTTAACAGGAGGAGGGGTCAGCGAGCAGTACTTC. As protein: CASSLTGGGVSEQYF.

The table lists this clonotype with a few counts. The chain links TRBV20-1 to TRBJ2-3, with 10 bases fitting TRBD2. In germline, CDR1 is DFQATT, CDR2 SNEGSKA (reference sequence). V was pared by 8 bases and J by 3 bases, with 5 bases of the junction left unmatched. The CDR3 runs to 13 residues. The CDR3 DNA is TGCAGTCCCCTAGCGGGAGCAACAGATACGCAGTATTTT. It yields the protein CSPLAGATDTQYF.

This chain joins TRBV5-5 and TRBJ2-2; D gene unclear. CDR1 and CDR2 (germline): SGHKS, YYEKEE (reference sequence). The CDR3 totals 14 residues. The V gene lost 0 bases and the J gene lost 1 base, with 4 bases spanning the gap. CDR3 protein: CASSLEGNTGELFF. In DNA form, the CDR3 reads TGTGCCAGCAGCTTGGAGGGGAACACCGGGGAGCTGTTTTTT.

As for this clonotype: Just one base apart from a much larger clone, this may be a read error. The genes are TRBV24-1 and TRBJ2-1; D possibly corresponds to TRBD1 (5 bases). The CDR3 covers 16 residues. Looked up from germline, CDR1 is KGHDR and CDR2 is SFDVKD. The CDR3 loop reads CATSDLVQGGRNEQLF. CDR3 nucleotides: TGTGCCACCAGTGATTTGGTCCAGGGTGGGCGCAATGAGCAGCTCTTC.

The sample holds a few counts of this clonotype. This chain joins TRBV5-1 and TRBJ2-1; D is possibly TRBD1 (6 bases). The CDR3 is made up of 13 amino acids. Germline lookup yields CDR1 SGHRS and CDR2 YFSETQ. V lost 4 bases to trimming and J lost 13 bases, with 18 bases between them. CDR3 DNA sequence: TGCGCCAGCAGCAAGACACCCAGGGGTGGTCAGTTCTTC. Amino acids: CASSKTPRGGQFF.

CDR3: CASSPLAGGPQYF. CDR3 bases: TGTGCCAGCAGTCCCCTAGCGGGAGGGCCTCAGTACTTC. The chain uses TRBV27 and TRBJ2-4; 12 positions agree with TRBD2. CDR1 is MNHEY and CDR2 is SMNVEV in the germline V gene (reference sequence). This CDR3 has 13 residues. J lost 12 bases, V lost 5 bases, and 5 bases had no gene match.

This clonotype was observed a few times. V is TRBV5-1 and J is TRBJ2-1, with 11 bases identical to TRBD2. Trimming cost V 5 bases and J 3 bases; bases outside gene matches: 4. CDR1 is SGHRS, CDR2 YFSETQ, per germline. This CDR3 spans 15 amino acids. The CDR3 region is CASRNGTSGYNEQFF. The CDR3 DNA follows: TGCGCCAGCAGGAACGGGACTAGCGGCTACAATGAGCAGTTCTTC.

V usage is TRBV4-2 and J usage is TRBJ2-1; D is unclear. CDR3 length: 14 amino acids. The V and J ends lost 1 base and 6 bases respectively, with 10 bases between them. Germline loops: CDR1 LGHNA, CDR2 YNFKEQ. The CDR3 nucleotides read TGTGCCAGCAGCCAAGTTAGGGCCAGCAATGAGCAGTTCTTC. This gives the protein CASSQVRASNEQFF.

This clonotype was counted at least ten times. The J gene is TRBJ1-5, the V gene TRBV5-6, with D uncertain. Germline lookup yields CDR1 SGHDT and CDR2 YYEEEE. CDR3 size: 15 residues. V was trimmed by 2 bases and J by 0 bases, leaving 9 bases between them. DNA for the CDR3: TGTGCCAGCAGCTTTAGGGCAGCTAGCAATCAGCCCCAGCATTTT. It is translated as CASSFRAASNQPQHF.

This clonotype has a count of ten or more. The chain combines TRBV4-3 with TRBJ2-3, with 9 bases that match TRBD2. Trimming removed 4 bases from V and 1 base from J; junction bases left unmatched: 6. Germline V gene data show CDR1 as LGHNA and CDR2 as YSLEER. The CDR3 consists of 16 residues. The CDR3 nucleotides read TGCGCCAGCAGCCTTGGGACTAGCCGGGGCACAGATACGCAGTATTTT. Translating gives CASSLGTSRGTDTQYF.

The chain recombines TRBV12-3 or TRBV12-4 with TRBJ2-2, with a weak D call TRBD2 (6 bases). Trimming cost V 6 bases and J 7 bases, with 21 bases left between them. This CDR3 has 16 amino acids. The CDR3 region has the DNA TGTGCCAGCAGGGTCAACGGAGGGCTACGCATCGGGGAGCTGTTTTTT. Amino acids: CASRVNGGLRIGELFF.

This clonotype was detected many times. The V and J genes are TRBV10-3 and TRBJ2-1; tentatively, D is TRBD2 (6 bases). The length of the CDR3 is 13 residues. V lost 5 bases and J lost 9, with 14 bases in between. Germline V gene lookup returns CDR1 ENHRY and CDR2 SYGVKD. CDR3 amino acids: CAISSQGTFEQFF. The DNA of the CDR3 is TGTGCCATCAGTAGCCAAGGGACTTTTGAGCAGTTCTTC.

The CDR3 DNA reads TGCAGTGCTAGGGCCACAGGGGACGGGAATCAGCCCCAGCATTTT. Translation: CSARATGDGNQPQHF. The V call is TRBV20-1, the J call TRBJ1-5, with 7 bases fitting TRBD1. With 3 bases clipped from V and 4 bases from J, the junction kept 9 bases outside the gene matches. There are 15 residues in the CDR3. In germline, CDR1 is DFQATT, CDR2 SNEGSKA (reference sequence).

In the case of this clonotype: It may be a read error: a sequence one base away is much more abundant. V is TRBV5-1 and J is TRBJ2-7, with TRBD1 as a possible D gene (6 bases). Per the germline V gene, CDR1 is SGHRS and CDR2 is YFSETQ. V lost 6 bases to trimming and J lost 2 bases, with 15 bases between them. The CDR3 covers 14 residues. The chain's CDR3 is CASNRVRGTYEQYF. Written as DNA, the CDR3 is TGCGCCAGCAACCGGGTCAGGGGTACCTACGAGCAGTACTTC.

This clonotype was detected many times. The chain links TRBV14 to TRBJ2-2; TRBD2 matches at 11 bases. The CDR3 runs to 17 residues. Unmatched junction bases numbered 6, after V lost 4 bases and J lost 2 bases. Germline loops: CDR1 SGHDN, CDR2 FVKESK. The CDR3 coding sequence is TGTGCCAGCAGCCTCGGACTAGCGGGTGTTAACACCGGGGAGCTGTTTTTT. Translating gives CASSLGLAGVNTGELFF.